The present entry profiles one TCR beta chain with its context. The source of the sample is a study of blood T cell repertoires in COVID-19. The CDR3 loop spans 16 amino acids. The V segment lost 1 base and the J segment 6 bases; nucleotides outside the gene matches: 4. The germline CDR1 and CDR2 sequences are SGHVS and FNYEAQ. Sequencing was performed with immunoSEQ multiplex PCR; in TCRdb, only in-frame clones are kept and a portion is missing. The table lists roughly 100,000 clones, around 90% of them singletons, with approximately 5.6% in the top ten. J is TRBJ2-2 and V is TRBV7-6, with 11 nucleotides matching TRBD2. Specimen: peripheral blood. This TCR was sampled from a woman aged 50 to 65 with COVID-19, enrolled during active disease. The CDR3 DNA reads TGTGCCAGCAGCTTAGATAGCGGGGGGGCCGCCGGGGAGCTGTTTTTT. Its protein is CASSLDSGGAAGELFF.